This TCR beta chain was documented in a study of OX40 agonist ivuxolimab in advanced cancers. Study background: An agonistic human IgG2 monoclonal antibody against OX40 (CD134) was given.

The germline V gene has CDR1 KGHSH and CDR2 LQKENI. This CDR3 is built from 17 residues. The V and J ends lost 1 base and 4 bases respectively, with 17 bases between them. Autoimmune disease history or systemic immunosuppression led to patients being barred. The method was immunoSEQ multiplex PCR; TCRdb's version includes in-frame clones alone and lacks a portion of them. The table shows about 89,000 clones, with under 95% occurring only once. Sequenced material: CD4+ or CD8+ T cells sorted from blood, taken in a trial of the OX40 agonist ivuxolimab. The clonotype comes from an adult with an advanced solid tumor such as melanoma, head and neck, liver or kidney cancer. The rearrangement joins TRBV18 to TRBJ1-3, with D tentatively TRBD1 (5 bases). As DNA, the CDR3 is TGTGCCAGCTCACCACTAGGCAGGGTCGATGACGGAAACACCATATATTTT. It encodes CASSPLGRVDDGNTIYF.